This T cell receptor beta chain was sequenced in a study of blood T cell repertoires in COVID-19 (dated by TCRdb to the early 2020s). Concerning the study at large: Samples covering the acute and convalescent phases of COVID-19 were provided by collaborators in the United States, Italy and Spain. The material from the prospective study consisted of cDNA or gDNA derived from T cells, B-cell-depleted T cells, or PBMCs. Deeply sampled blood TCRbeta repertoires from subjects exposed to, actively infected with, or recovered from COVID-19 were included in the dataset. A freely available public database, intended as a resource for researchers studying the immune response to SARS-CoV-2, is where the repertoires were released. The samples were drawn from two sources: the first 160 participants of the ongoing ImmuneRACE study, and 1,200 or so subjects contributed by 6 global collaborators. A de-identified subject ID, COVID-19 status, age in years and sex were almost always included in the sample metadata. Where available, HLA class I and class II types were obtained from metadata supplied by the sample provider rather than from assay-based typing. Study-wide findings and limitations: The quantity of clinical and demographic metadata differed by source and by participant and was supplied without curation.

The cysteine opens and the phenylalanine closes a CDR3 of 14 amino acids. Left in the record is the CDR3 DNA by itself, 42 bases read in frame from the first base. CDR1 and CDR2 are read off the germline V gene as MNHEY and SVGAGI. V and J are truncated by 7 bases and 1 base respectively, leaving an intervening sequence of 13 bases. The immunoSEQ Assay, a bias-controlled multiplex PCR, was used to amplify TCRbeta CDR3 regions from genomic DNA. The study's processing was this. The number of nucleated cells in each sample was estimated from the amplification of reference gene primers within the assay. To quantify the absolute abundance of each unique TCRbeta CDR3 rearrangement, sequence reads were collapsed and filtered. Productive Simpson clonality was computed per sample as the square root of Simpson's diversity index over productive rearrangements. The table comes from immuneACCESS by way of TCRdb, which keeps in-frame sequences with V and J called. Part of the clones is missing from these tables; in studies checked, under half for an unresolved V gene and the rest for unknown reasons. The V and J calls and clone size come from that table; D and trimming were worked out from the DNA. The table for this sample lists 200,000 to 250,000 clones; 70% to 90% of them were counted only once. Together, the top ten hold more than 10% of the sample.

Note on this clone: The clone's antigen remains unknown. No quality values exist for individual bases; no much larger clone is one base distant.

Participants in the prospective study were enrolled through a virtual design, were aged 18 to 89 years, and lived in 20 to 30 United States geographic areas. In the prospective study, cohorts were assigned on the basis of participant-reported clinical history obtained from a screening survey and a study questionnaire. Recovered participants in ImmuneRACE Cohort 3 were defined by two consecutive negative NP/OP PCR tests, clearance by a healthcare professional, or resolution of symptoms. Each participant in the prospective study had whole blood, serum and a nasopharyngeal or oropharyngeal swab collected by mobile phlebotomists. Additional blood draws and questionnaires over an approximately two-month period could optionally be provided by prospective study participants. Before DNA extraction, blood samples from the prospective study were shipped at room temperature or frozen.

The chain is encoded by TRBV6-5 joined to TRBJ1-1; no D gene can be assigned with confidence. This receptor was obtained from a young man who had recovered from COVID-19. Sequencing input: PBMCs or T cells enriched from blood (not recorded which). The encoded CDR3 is CASNPNQANTEAFF. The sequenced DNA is TGTGCCAGCAACCCCAATCAGGCGAACACTGAAGCTTTCTTT.